What follows are 23 T cell receptor beta chains derived from one specimen sequenced in a study of T-cell reconstitution after alpha-beta-depleted transplantation in children. It was with unique molecular identifiers that the TCRbeta library was prepared. Using its own MiXCR run on the PCR reads, TCRdb lists one record per CDR3 protein. The data show around 380,000 distinct CDR3 sequences, roughly 11% seen once. The sequenced sample was PBMCs from the stem cell graft donor, obtained from the stem cell graft. These receptors were collected from a human donor who donated a stem cell graft to a child with acute myeloid leukemia.

This clonotype occurred a few times. The V and J genes are TRBV5-1 and TRBJ2-5; D perhaps matches TRBD1 (6 bases). Germline values: CDR1 SGHRS, CDR2 YFSETQ. CDR3 length equals 15 residues. V gave up 4 bases and J gave up 5 bases, with 18 bases separating them. The CDR3 DNA reads TGCGCCAGCAGCCCTCGCGGGCAGGGGTACGAGACCCAGTACTTC. Translation gives CASSPRGQGYETQYF. Looking up the rest from reference TRBV5-1 and TRBJ2-5 gives the full variable domain: KAGVTQTPRYLIKTRGQQVTLSCSPISGHRSVSWYQQTPGQGLQFLFEYFSETQRNKGNFPGRFSGRQFSNSRSEMNVSTLELGDSALYLCASSPRGQGYETQYFGPGTRLLVL.

This clonotype was seen at least ten times. The rearrangement uses TRBV7-9 and TRBJ2-1; unclear D gene. The CDR3 has 15 amino acids. Germline V gene data show CDR1 as SEHNR and CDR2 as FQNEAQ (reference sequence). V was shortened by 1 base and J by 4 bases, with 11 bases between the two germline ends. CDR3 in amino acids: CASSLGLNQYNEQFF. CDR3 coding DNA: TGTGCCAGCAGCTTAGGGTTGAATCAGTACAATGAGCAGTTCTTC. Based on the CDR3 plus reference TRBV7-9 and TRBJ2-1, the full variable domain is DTGVSQNPRHKITKRGQNVTFRCDPISEHNRLYWYRQTLGQGPEFLTYFQNEAQLEKSRLLSDRFSAERPKGSFSTLEIQRTEQGDSAMYLCASSLGLNQYNEQFFGPGTRLTVL.

In its sample, this clonotype was seen a few times. The gene calls are TRBV20-1 and TRBJ2-3; possible D gene TRBD2, 5 bases. Germline CDR1 reads DFQATT; CDR2 reads SNEGSKA (reference sequence). The CDR3 extends over 14 amino acids. The V end lost 4 bases, the J end lost 1 base, and 12 bases lay between the germline ends. In nucleotides, the CDR3 is TGCAGTGCTACAAGCGGAGTCCGCACAGATACGCAGTATTTT. Translating gives CSATSGVRTDTQYF.

This chain connects TRBV12-3 or TRBV12-4 to TRBJ1-4, with D perhaps TRBD1 (6 bases). This CDR3 contains 14 residues. Trimming cost V 3 bases and J 5 bases, with 10 bases left between them. This CDR3 is CASSLGARNEKLFF. The CDR3, as DNA: TGTGCCAGCAGTTTGGGGGCGCGGAATGAAAAACTGTTTTTT.

The chain recombines TRBV6-1 with TRBJ2-7, with 8 bases matching TRBD1. This CDR3 region has 14 residues. Germline V lookup: CDR1 MNHNS, CDR2 SASEGT. The V and J ends lost 6 bases and 2 bases, in that order; junction bases with no gene match: 6. For the CDR3, the DNA is TGTGCCAGCAGCCGCGGGACAGGACCCTACGAGCAGTACGTC. It is translated as CASSRGTGPYEQYV.

There are a few counts of this clonotype. The V gene is TRBV20-1, the J gene TRBJ2-5; 11 nucleotides match TRBD2. Germline V gives CDR1 DFQATT, CDR2 SNEGSKA (reference sequence). The V and J ends lost 6 bases and 5 bases, in that order; junction bases with no gene match: 5. This CDR3 is 13 amino acids long. The CDR3 DNA reads TGCAGTGCCGCACTAGCGGGGGTGGAGACCCAGTACTTC. Protein: CSAALAGVETQYF.

This clonotype has a count of ten or more. V usage is TRBV4-3 and J usage is TRBJ2-7, with D perhaps TRBD2 (5 bases). The CDR3 extends over 16 amino acids. V gave up 0 bases and J gave up 1 base, with 13 bases separating them. The germline gives CDR1 LGHNA, CDR2 YSLEER. The DNA of the CDR3 is TGCGCCAGCAGCCAAGATTTTATGAGGGAGTCCTACGAGCAGTACTTC. As protein: CASSQDFMRESYEQYF.

This clonotype occurred many times. The chain carries TRBV6-5 and TRBJ2-6; a possible D gene is TRBD1 (6 bases). V shed 0 bases and J shed 0 bases, with 6 bases lying between them. Germline V gives CDR1 MNHEY, CDR2 SVGAGI. CDR3 length: 16 amino acids. The CDR3 DNA reads as TGTGCCAGCAGTTACTCAGGGGGCTCTGGGGCCAACGTCCTGACTTTC. This encodes CASSYSGGSGANVLTF.

This clonotype was counted a few times. The gene calls are TRBV12-3 or TRBV12-4 and TRBJ2-2, with a possible D match to TRBD1 (5 bases). Trimming removed 2 bases at V and 4 bases at J, with 11 bases between. The CDR3 totals 15 residues. The CDR3 region has the DNA TGTGCCAGCAGTTTAATCAGGGCAAGCACCGGGGAGCTGTTTTTT. Translation gives CASSLIRASTGELFF.

This clonotype was seen ten or more times. The chain recombines TRBV29-1 with TRBJ2-5; D may be TRBD1 (6 bases). The germline V gene has CDR1 SQVTM and CDR2 ANQGSEA. V was cut by 7 bases and J by 5 bases, with 11 bases left in between. This CDR3 is 11 amino acids long. The CDR3 region has the DNA TGCAGCGCACAGGGCCGGGAGACCCAGTACTTC. Its protein is CSAQGRETQYF.

Judged by abundance, this clonotype is medium-sized. J is TRBJ1-5 and V is TRBV6-6; no firm D call. The CDR3 is 13 amino acids. The V and J ends lost 8 bases and 6 bases respectively, with 14 bases between them. Germline loops: CDR1 MNHNY, CDR2 SVGAGI (reference sequence). In DNA form, the CDR3 reads TGTGCCAGCGGACTTTCCTTGAGTCAGCCCCAGCATTTT. Encoded protein: CASGLSLSQPQHF.

This rearrangement joins TRBV5-6 to TRBJ1-2; 8 bases line up with TRBD1. With 3 bases clipped from V and 10 bases from J, the junction kept 17 bases outside the gene matches. The V gene's germline CDR1 is SGHDT and CDR2 YYEEEE. The CDR3 runs 16 residues. The CDR3: CASSSQGAQSLRVYTF. CDR3 nucleotides: TGTGCCAGCAGCTCTCAGGGGGCGCAATCTCTAAGAGTCTACACCTTC.

This clonotype has more than one count but fewer than ten. The chain has TRBV10-1 and TRBJ2-3, with TRBD1 matching 9 bases. The CDR3 contains 16 residues. The trim removed 5 bases at V and 5 bases at J, leaving 11 bases unmatched. Per germline, CDR1 WNHNN and CDR2 SYGVQD (reference sequence). The CDR3 sequence is CASSTGTGPLGDTQYF. The DNA for the CDR3 is TGCGCCAGCAGTACCGGGACAGGGCCTCTAGGAGATACGCAGTATTTT.

The rearrangement uses TRBV7-6 and TRBJ2-7, with D unclear. Germline V gives CDR1 SGHVS, CDR2 FNYEAQ. Trimming removed 5 bases from V and 3 bases from J, with 11 bases in between. The CDR3 consists of 13 residues. The CDR3 reads CASSRLLGYEQYF. The CDR3 nucleotides are TGTGCCAGCAGCCGCCTCCTGGGCTACGAGCAGTACTTC.

The chain carries TRBV6-2 or TRBV6-3 and TRBJ2-5; no clear D gene. This CDR3 spans 13 amino acids. Per the germline V gene, CDR1 is MNHEY and CDR2 is SVGEGT. V was clipped by 2 bases and J by 0 bases, with 4 bases between them. Here the CDR3 reads CASSYQDQETQYF. In DNA, the CDR3 is TGTGCCAGCAGTTACCAAGACCAAGAGACCCAGTACTTC.

The chain recombines TRBV5-5 with TRBJ1-5; D remains unclear. The CDR3 is 14 residues long. CDR1 and CDR2 from the germline V gene are SGHKS and YYEKEE (reference sequence). Trimming removed 1 base from V and 4 bases from J, with 9 bases in between. DNA for the CDR3: TGTGCCAGCAGCTTGCCCGGAACGAATCAGCCCCAGCATTTT. Translation: CASSLPGTNQPQHF.

The chain combines TRBV20-1 with TRBJ2-3; D is unresolved. This CDR3 has 12 residues. Trimming pared 3 bases from V and 2 bases from J, leaving 6 bases between. Germline lookup yields CDR1 DFQATT and CDR2 SNEGSKA (reference sequence). The CDR3 here is CSARAPTDTQYF. The CDR3 DNA reads TGCAGTGCTAGGGCCCCCACAGATACGCAGTATTTT.

The chain uses TRBV7-3 and TRBJ2-2, with D perhaps given as TRBD1 or TRBD2 (6 bases each). The length of the CDR3 is 17 residues. Trimming took off 1 base at V and 6 bases at J, with 18 bases between the two ends. In germline, CDR1 is SGHTA, CDR2 FQGTGA. The CDR3: CASSLRGGTPGAGELFF. Written as DNA, the CDR3 is TGTGCCAGCAGCTTAAGAGGGGGGACCCCGGGGGCCGGGGAGCTGTTTTTT.

The sample holds a few counts of this clonotype. The chain recombines TRBV12-3 or TRBV12-4 with TRBJ2-2; D tentatively reads TRBD1 or TRBD2 (5 bases each). This CDR3 has 14 amino acids. Trimming pared 0 bases from V and 7 bases from J, leaving 9 bases between. The CDR3 DNA sequence: TGTGCCAGCAGTTTAGCTGGGACGTTCGGGGAGCTGTTTTTT. Translation gives CASSLAGTFGELFF.

This clonotype showed up just a few times. V is TRBV29-1 and J is TRBJ1-1, with 7 nucleotides matching TRBD1. V was clipped by 6 bases and J by 1 base; unmatched bases: 8. Germline CDR1 is SQVTM and CDR2 is ANQGSEA. The CDR3 contains 14 residues. CDR3 in DNA: TGCAGCGTAAGACAGGGCCTTTCGAACACTGAAGCTTTCTTT. Translation gives CSVRQGLSNTEAFF.

This chain links TRBV20-1 with TRBJ2-1, with 7 bases fitting TRBD1. Per the germline V gene, CDR1 is DFQATT and CDR2 is SNEGSKA (reference sequence). The length of the CDR3 is 14 residues. V was pared by 5 bases and J by 3 bases, with 7 bases of the junction left unmatched. In DNA form, the CDR3 reads TGCAGTGCTGGACAGGATAGTAACTACAATGAGCAGTTCTTC. Its translation: CSAGQDSNYNEQFF.

This clonotype occurred a few times. This chain links TRBV10-3 with TRBJ2-1; no clear D gene. V gave up 4 bases and J gave up 6 bases, with 7 bases separating them. Looked up from germline, CDR1 is ENHRY and CDR2 is SYGVKD. CDR3 length: 12 residues. This chain's CDR3 is CAISGNGNEQFF. For the CDR3, the DNA is TGTGCCATCAGTGGTAACGGCAATGAGCAGTTCTTC.

This rearrangement joins TRBV19 to TRBJ2-2; 10 bases are shared with TRBD2. This CDR3 has 15 residues. Germline lookup yields CDR1 LNHDA and CDR2 SQIVND (reference sequence). The V segment lost 6 bases and the J segment 2 bases; nucleotides outside the gene matches: 3. The CDR3 loop reads CASRKLAGNTGELFF. The CDR3 DNA reads as TGTGCCAGTAGGAAACTAGCGGGAAACACCGGGGAGCTGTTTTTT.